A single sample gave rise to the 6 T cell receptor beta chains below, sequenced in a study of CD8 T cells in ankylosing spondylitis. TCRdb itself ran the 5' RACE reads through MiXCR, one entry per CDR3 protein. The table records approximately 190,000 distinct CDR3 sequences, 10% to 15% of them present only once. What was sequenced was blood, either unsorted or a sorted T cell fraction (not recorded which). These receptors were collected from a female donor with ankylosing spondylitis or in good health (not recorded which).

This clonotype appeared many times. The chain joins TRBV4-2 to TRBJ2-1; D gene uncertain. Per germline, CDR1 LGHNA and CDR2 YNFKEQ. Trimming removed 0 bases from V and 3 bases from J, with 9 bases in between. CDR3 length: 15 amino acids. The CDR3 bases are TGTGCCAGCAGCCAAGATATTCTAATCTACAATGAGCAGTTCTTC. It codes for CASSQDILIYNEQFF.

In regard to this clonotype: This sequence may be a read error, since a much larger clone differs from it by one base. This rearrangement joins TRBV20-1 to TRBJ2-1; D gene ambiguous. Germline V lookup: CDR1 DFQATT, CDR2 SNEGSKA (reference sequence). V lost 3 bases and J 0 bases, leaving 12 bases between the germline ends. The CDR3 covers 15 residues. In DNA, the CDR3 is TGCAGTGCTAGCCATGACTGGAGCTCCTACAATGAGCAGTTCTTC. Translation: CSASHDWSSYNEQFF.

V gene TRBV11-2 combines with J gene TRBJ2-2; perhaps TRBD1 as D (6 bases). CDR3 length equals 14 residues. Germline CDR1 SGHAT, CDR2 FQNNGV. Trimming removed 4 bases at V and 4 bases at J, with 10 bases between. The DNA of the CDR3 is TGTGCCAGCAGCTCTACAGGGTCCACCGGGGAGCTGTTTTTT. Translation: CASSSTGSTGELFF.

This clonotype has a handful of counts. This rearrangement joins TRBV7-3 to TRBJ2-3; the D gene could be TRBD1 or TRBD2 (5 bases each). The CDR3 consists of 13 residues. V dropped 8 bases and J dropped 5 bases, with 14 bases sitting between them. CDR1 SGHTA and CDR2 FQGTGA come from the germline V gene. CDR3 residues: CASCLRGGDTQYF. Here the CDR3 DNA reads TGTGCCAGCTGTTTGAGGGGTGGAGATACGCAGTATTTT.

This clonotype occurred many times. The CDR3 sequence is CSAGGLAENEQFF. CDR3 DNA: TGCAGTGCTGGGGGACTAGCGGAGAATGAGCAGTTCTTC. The J gene is TRBJ2-1, the V gene TRBV20-1; 11 nucleotides line up with TRBD2. The CDR3 has 13 amino acids. The trim removed 5 bases at V and 7 bases at J, leaving 4 bases unmatched. The germline V gene has CDR1 DFQATT and CDR2 SNEGSKA (reference sequence).

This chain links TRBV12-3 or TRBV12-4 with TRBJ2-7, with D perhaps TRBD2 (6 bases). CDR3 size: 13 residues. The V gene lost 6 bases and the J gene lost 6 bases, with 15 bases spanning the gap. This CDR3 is CASRGGSFSEQYF. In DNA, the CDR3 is TGTGCCAGCAGGGGGGGTTCCTTCTCCGAGCAGTACTTC.